Each of the 19 T cell receptor beta chains below was sequenced from the same sample in a study of blood T cell repertoires in COVID-19 (dated by TCRdb to 2019 to 2021). The library relied on the immunoSEQ multiplex PCR assay. TCRdb retrieved this table from immuneACCESS and kept in-frame rearrangements only. Not all clones are present; in checked studies, unresolved V genes account for under half, and no reason is known for the remainder. The sample data list tens of thousands of clones, and less than 95% of these were observed just once. The ten top clones hold around 2.3% of the sample. Sequenced: peripheral blood. These receptors were obtained from a human donor with active COVID-19. The donor label of this sample is uncertain.

The CDR3 loop is CASSQGFPTGKNYGYTF. In DNA, the CDR3 is TGTGCCAGCAGCCAAGGATTCCCAACGGGAAAGAACTATGGCTACACCTTC. The gene calls are TRBV14 and TRBJ1-2; D remains ambiguous. Germline V gene data show CDR1 as SGHDN and CDR2 as FVKESK. Trimming pared 1 base from V and 2 bases from J, leaving 17 bases between. CDR3 size: 17 residues.

The chain carries TRBV3-1 (or the pseudogene TRBV3-2) and TRBJ2-3, with 7 bases fitting TRBD1. This CDR3 has 16 amino acids. Looked up from germline, CDR1 is LGHDT and CDR2 is YNNKEL (reference sequence). J lost 8 bases, V lost 4 bases, and 15 bases had no gene match. CDR3 region: CASSLSTGHPSGTQYF. The CDR3 DNA follows: TGTGCCAGCAGCCTCTCGACAGGGCACCCCTCAGGTACGCAGTATTTT.

The rearrangement uses TRBV5-1 and TRBJ2-3; D call uncertain. The germline V and J ends were trimmed by 2 bases and 4 bases, with 8 bases remaining between them. The CDR3 extends over 13 amino acids. Germline CDR1 and CDR2: SGHRS and YFSETQ. CDR3 DNA: TGCGCCAGCAGCTTCATTTCAGCAGATACGCAGTATTTT. Its translation: CASSFISADTQYF. Together with reference TRBV5-1 and TRBJ2-3, the CDR3 gives the full variable domain: KAGVTQTPRYLIKTRGQQVTLSCSPISGHRSVSWYQQTPGQGLQFLFEYFSETQRNKGNFPGRFSGRQFSNSRSEMNVSTLELGDSALYLCASSFISADTQYFGPGTRLTVL.

The chain combines TRBV19 with TRBJ1-3; D is uncertain. Trimming left V 4 bases short and J 2 bases short, with 9 bases between. Germline loops: CDR1 LNHDA, CDR2 SQIVND (reference sequence). The CDR3 spans 14 residues. The chain's CDR3 is CASSKSTAGNTIYF. CDR3 in DNA: TGTGCCAGTAGTAAGTCAACTGCTGGAAACACCATATATTTT.

The rearrangement joins TRBV27 to TRBJ2-7; 7 positions match TRBD2. The germline V gene encodes CDR1 MNHEY and CDR2 SMNVEV (reference sequence). The V gene end was trimmed by 10 bases and the J gene end by 0 bases; junction bases not matched to a gene: 6. This CDR3 has 13 amino acids. CDR3 nucleotide sequence: TGTGCCATCTCAGCGGGACCCTCCTACGAGCAGTACTTC. Protein product: CAISAGPSYEQYF.

V is TRBV6-5 and J is TRBJ2-4; TRBD1 matches at 8 bases. The V gene end was trimmed by 7 bases and the J gene end by 5 bases; junction bases not matched to a gene: 7. The CDR3 runs 14 residues. Germline lookup yields CDR1 MNHEY and CDR2 SVGAGI. The CDR3 here is CASTRTGFENIQYF. The DNA of the CDR3 is TGTGCCAGCACCAGGACAGGGTTCGAAAACATTCAGTACTTC.

This clone was recorded once. This chain uses TRBV29-1 with TRBJ2-7; 7 bases are a match to TRBD2. V lost 4 bases to trimming and J lost 3 bases; unmatched junction nucleotides: 6. This CDR3 is built from 13 residues. CDR1 is SQVTM and CDR2 is ANQGSEA in the germline V gene. CDR3 DNA: TGCAGCGTTGTACGGGAGGAAGGCTACGAGCAGTACTTC. Protein sequence: CSVVREEGYEQYF.

V is TRBV15 and J is TRBJ2-7; D may be TRBD1 (6 bases). CDR1 is LNHNV and CDR2 is YYDKDF in the germline V gene (reference sequence). Trimming shortened V by 5 bases and J by 5 bases, and 19 bases separated the two germline ends. CDR3 size: 15 residues. CDR3 nucleotides: TGTGCCACCAGCTTAGACAGGCGCTTGAGCCACGAGCAGTACTTC. Amino acid sequence: CATSLDRRLSHEQYF.

The gene calls are TRBV5-1 and TRBJ2-3; no definite D call. Between the trimmed V and J ends, which lost 1 base and 6 bases, there was a span of 6 bases. Germline values: CDR1 SGHRS, CDR2 YFSETQ. The CDR3 length is 12 residues. The CDR3: CASSLSVDTQYF. The CDR3 DNA sequence: TGCGCCAGCAGCTTGTCGGTTGATACGCAGTATTTT.

This chain joins TRBV7-2 and TRBJ1-6; weak D call: TRBD1 (6 bases). CDR1 is SGHTA, CDR2 FQGNSA, per germline. CDR3 size: 16 residues. The germline V and J ends were trimmed by 7 bases and 0 bases, with 13 bases remaining between them. The CDR3 sequence is CASTARGFSYNSPLHF. CDR3 DNA: TGTGCCAGCACCGCCAGGGGATTCTCCTATAATTCACCCCTCCACTTT.

The rearrangement links TRBV7-9 to TRBJ1-4, with TRBD1 identical over 9 bases. Unmatched junction bases numbered 6, after V lost 5 bases and J lost 5 bases. CDR3 length equals 15 residues. The germline V gene encodes CDR1 SEHNR and CDR2 FQNEAQ (reference sequence). In nucleotides, the CDR3 is TGTGCCAGCAGCCCCCGGGGACAGGGAAATGAAAAACTGTTTTTT. Its protein is CASSPRGQGNEKLFF.

This clone appeared once. The V gene is TRBV11-2, the J gene TRBJ2-3; TRBD2 might be the D (7 bases). This CDR3 has 18 residues. Trimming stripped 5 bases from V and 4 bases from J, with 25 bases between. Germline V gene data show CDR1 as SGHAT and CDR2 as FQNNGV. The CDR3 is CASSPSRAGGGAADTQYF. The DNA of the CDR3 is TGTGCCAGCAGCCCCAGCAGAGCGGGTGGGGGGGCAGCAGATACGCAGTATTTT.

The chain carries TRBV5-6 and TRBJ1-3, with 9 bases aligning to TRBD1. Germline CDR1 SGHDT, CDR2 YYEEEE. There are 16 residues in the CDR3. V gave up 2 bases and J gave up 0 bases; unmatched junction bases: 3. In DNA, the CDR3 is TGTGCCAGCAGCTTAGGACAGGGGATCTCTGGAAACACCATATATTTT. Protein sequence: CASSLGQGISGNTIYF.

The chain employs TRBV2 and TRBJ1-5; D gene uncertain. CDR1 is SNHLY, CDR2 FYNNEI, per germline. Trimming pared 8 bases from V and 7 bases from J, leaving 15 bases between. The CDR3 totals 13 residues. As DNA, the CDR3 is TGTGCCAGCCGCCTCCTCTTTAGCCAGCCCCAGCATTTT. Protein: CASRLLFSQPQHF.

The chain links TRBV9 to TRBJ1-2; D is perhaps TRBD1 (5 bases). This CDR3 spans 14 amino acids. Deletions cut 4 bases from V and 3 bases from J, with 13 bases between. The germline V gene has CDR1 SGDLS and CDR2 YYNGEE. The DNA of the CDR3 is TGTGCCAGCAGCCAAGCCCTAGGGGACTATGGCTACACCTTC. Its translation: CASSQALGDYGYTF.

This sequence joins TRBV6-1 and TRBJ2-7; D may be TRBD1 (6 bases). The CDR3 extends over 14 amino acids. The V end lost 1 base, the J end lost 3 bases, and 10 bases lay between the germline ends. Per germline, CDR1 MNHNS and CDR2 SASEGT. The CDR3 loop reads CASSEDRELYEQYF. The DNA of the CDR3 is TGTGCCAGCAGTGAAGACAGGGAGCTCTACGAGCAGTACTTC.

The V and J genes are TRBV10-3 and TRBJ2-1, with 12 positions matching TRBD2. This CDR3 has 13 residues. Trimming at V came to 9 bases and at J to 7 bases, leaving 4 bases not matched to a gene. Germline V CDR1 and CDR2: ENHRY, SYGVKD. DNA for the CDR3: TGTGCCATAAGACTAGCGGGGGTGAATGAGCAGTTCTTC. Translated, it gives CAIRLAGVNEQFF.

The chain has TRBV13 and TRBJ2-3, with TRBD2 as a possible D gene (7 bases). This CDR3 is 17 amino acids long. Trimming removed 3 bases at V and 0 bases at J, with 16 bases between. The germline CDR1 and CDR2 sequences are PRHDT and FYEKMQ (reference sequence). The CDR3 coding sequence is TGTGCCAGCAGCTTTTCCGGAGGGGGGGCCAGCACAGATACGCAGTATTTT. Amino acid sequence: CASSFSGGGASTDTQYF.

The rearrangement uses TRBV7-2 and TRBJ1-1; D is ambiguous. This CDR3 is 13 amino acids long. Looked up from germline, CDR1 is SGHTA and CDR2 is FQGNSA. Trimming stripped 7 bases from V and 5 bases from J, with 14 bases between. Here the CDR3 reads CASMVRSATEAFF. The CDR3 DNA reads TGTGCCAGCATGGTGAGGTCGGCTACTGAAGCTTTCTTT.